This T cell receptor (beta chain) was found in a study of blood T cells in healthy people across ages. There are 12 residues in the CDR3. Germline loops: CDR1 DFQATT, CDR2 SNEGSKA (reference sequence). Primed by a sample-barcoded 5' primer and a J-beta primer mix, a second PCR proceeded for about 6 to 11 cycles. TCRdb recomputed calls from the 5' RACE reads with MiXCR, one row per CDR3 protein. The data hold 550,000 to 650,000 distinct CDR3 sequences, with less than 35% observed a single time. At least 5 micrograms of total RNA were extracted per sample. A remark on this clonotype: The antigen is unknown. Given a much more abundant clone one base away, this may be a read error.

Study-wide results and limits: Conclusively comparing naive with antigen-experienced cells was impossible with unsorted PBMCs.

V and J are TRBV20-1 and TRBJ2-5; D is unclear. Sequencing used blood. The source is a woman older than 75 in good health. The CDR3 loop reads CSASLNQETRYF. The DNA for the CDR3 is TGCAGTGCCAGCCTTAACCAAGAGACCCGGTACTTC.